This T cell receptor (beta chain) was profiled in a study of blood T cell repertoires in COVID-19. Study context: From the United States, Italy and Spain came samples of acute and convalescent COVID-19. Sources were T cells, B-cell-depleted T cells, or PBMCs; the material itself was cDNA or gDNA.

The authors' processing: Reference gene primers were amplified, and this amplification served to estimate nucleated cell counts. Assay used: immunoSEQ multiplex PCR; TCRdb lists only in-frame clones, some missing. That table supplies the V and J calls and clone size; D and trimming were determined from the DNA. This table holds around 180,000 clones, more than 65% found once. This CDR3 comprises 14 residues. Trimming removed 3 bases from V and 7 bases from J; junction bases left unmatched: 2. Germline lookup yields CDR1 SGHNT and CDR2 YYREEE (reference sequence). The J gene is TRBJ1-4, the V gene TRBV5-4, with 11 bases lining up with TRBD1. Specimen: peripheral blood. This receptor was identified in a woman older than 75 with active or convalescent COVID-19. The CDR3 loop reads CASSWDRGSEKLFF. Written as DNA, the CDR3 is TGTGCCAGCAGCTGGGACAGGGGGAGTGAAAAACTGTTTTTT.